This paragraph reports one TCR beta chain. Antigen unknown. These data originate in a study of T cell responses to AZD1222 COVID-19 vaccine. The study, taken as a whole, reports: Regions 160-218 and 743-854 dominated among vaccine-associated CD4 TCRs spanning spike. Breadth and depth of Spike-specific TCRs rose after two AZD1222 doses. Donors were largely white British and mainly female; clonal diversity was possibly underestimated.

Repertoires were generated with immunoSEQ multiplex PCR, while TCRdb's copy carries only in-frame clones and drops some. This repertoire shows approximately 150,000 clones, more than 75% found once; its top ten account for 4.3%. Trimming pared 10 bases from V and 3 bases from J, leaving 12 bases between. The germline CDR1 and CDR2 sequences are MNHEY and SVGAGI. The CDR3 runs 13 residues. V and J are TRBV6-5 and TRBJ2-2; the D gene is possibly TRBD1 (6 bases). The sample in question was peripheral blood, obtained 28 days after the second AZD1222 dose. The receptor was derived from an adult who received the AZD1222 COVID-19 vaccine. CDR3 DNA sequence: TGTGCCACCATGGACAGCTACACCGGGGAGCTGTTTTTT. Its protein product is CATMDSYTGELFF.